This record looks at one T cell receptor beta chain sequence and its context. This sample was taken from a study of blood T cell repertoires in COVID-19. Study-level background: Whether acute or convalescent, the COVID-19 samples came from the United States, Italy and Spain.

This CDR3 region has 11 residues. CDR1 is DFQATT, CDR2 SNEGSKA, per germline (reference sequence). Trimming left V 6 bases short and J 6 bases short, with 11 bases between. The protocol was immunoSEQ multiplex PCR, while the TCRdb copy is restricted to in-frame clones and leaves out a portion. The data contain fewer than 70,000 clones, roughly 87% of them singletons. The V and J genes are TRBV20-1 and TRBJ1-1; possible D gene TRBD1, 6 bases. The sample consisted of peripheral blood. The clonotype comes from a man between 50 and 59 years old with active COVID-19. The CDR3 sequence is CSANTGSEAFF. The CDR3 bases are TGCAGTGCCAATACAGGGTCTGAAGCTTTCTTT.